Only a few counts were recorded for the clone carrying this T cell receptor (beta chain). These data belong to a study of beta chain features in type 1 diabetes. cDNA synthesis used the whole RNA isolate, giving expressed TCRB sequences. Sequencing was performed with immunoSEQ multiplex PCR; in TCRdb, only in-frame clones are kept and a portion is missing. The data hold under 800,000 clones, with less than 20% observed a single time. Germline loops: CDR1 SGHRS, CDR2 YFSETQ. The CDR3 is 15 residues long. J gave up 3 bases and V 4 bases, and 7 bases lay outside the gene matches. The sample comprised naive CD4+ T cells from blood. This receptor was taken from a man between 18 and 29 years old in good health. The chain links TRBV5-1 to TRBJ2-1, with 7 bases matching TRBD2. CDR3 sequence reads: CASSTISGNYNEQFF. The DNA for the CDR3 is TGCGCCAGCAGCACCATCAGCGGGAACTACAATGAGCAGTTCTTC.